This TCR beta chain was captured in a study of OX40 agonist ivuxolimab in advanced cancers. Repertoires were generated with immunoSEQ multiplex PCR, while TCRdb's copy carries only in-frame clones and drops some. The table lists more than 25,000 clones, over 80% of them singletons. Germline V lookup: CDR1 SGHDN, CDR2 FVKESK. J lost 2 bases, V lost 1 base, and 6 bases had no gene match. This CDR3 region has 16 residues. This receptor was obtained from an adult with an advanced solid tumor such as melanoma, head and neck, liver or kidney cancer. Sequenced material: CD4+ or CD8+ T cells sorted from blood, taken in a trial of the OX40 agonist ivuxolimab. This chain connects TRBV14 to TRBJ2-7; 9 bases align to TRBD1. CDR3 nucleotides: TGTGCCAGCAGCCAAGGTTTTACAGGGGGCGCCTACGAGCAGTACTTC. This codes for CASSQGFTGGAYEQYF.